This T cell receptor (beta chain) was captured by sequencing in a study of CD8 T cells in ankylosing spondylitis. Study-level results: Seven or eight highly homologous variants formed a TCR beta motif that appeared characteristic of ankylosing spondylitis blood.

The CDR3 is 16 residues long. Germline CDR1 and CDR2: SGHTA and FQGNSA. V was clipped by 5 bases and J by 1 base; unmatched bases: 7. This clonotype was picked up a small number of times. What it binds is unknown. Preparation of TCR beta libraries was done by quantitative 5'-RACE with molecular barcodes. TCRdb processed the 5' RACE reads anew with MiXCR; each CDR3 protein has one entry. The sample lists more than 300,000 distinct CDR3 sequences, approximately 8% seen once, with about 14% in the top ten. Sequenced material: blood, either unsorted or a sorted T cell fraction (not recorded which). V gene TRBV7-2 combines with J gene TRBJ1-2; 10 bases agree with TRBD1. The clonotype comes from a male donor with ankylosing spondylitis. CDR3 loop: CASSATGTGVNYGYTF. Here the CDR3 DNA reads TGTGCCAGCAGCGCCACGGGGACAGGGGTTAACTATGGCTACACCTTC.